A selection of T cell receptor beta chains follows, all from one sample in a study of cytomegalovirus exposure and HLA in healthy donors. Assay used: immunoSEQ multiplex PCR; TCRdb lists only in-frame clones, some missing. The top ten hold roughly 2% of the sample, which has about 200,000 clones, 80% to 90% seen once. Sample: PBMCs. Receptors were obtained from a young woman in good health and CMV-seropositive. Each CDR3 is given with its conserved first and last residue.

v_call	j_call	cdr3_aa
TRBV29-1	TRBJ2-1	CSVSGTGEYNEQFF
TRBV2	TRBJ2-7	CASSQSGSINEQYF
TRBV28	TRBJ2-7	CASSSPPRQGEYF
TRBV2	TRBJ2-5	CASQGLAGDETQYF
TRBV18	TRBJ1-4	CASSPQGERKKLFF
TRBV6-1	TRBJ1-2	CAWAGRDGYTF
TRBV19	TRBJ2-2	CASSMYREVTGELFF
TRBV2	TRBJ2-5	CASTALAGGETQYF
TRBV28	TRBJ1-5	CASSRSPGYNQPQHF
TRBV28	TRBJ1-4	CASSLILGQGGEKLFF
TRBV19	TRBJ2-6	CASSISGGRGANVLTF
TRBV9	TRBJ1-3	CASSATGSVGNTIYF
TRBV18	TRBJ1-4	CASSPPASQGNEKLFF
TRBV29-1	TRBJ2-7	CSVGTGVYEQYF
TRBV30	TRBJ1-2	CAWSPLGPNYGYTF
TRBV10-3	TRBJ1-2	CAISSGTGFRGYGYTF
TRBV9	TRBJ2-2	CASSVAPTGELFF
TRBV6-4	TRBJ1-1	CASSIDRVMNTEAFF
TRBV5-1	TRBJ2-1	CASSPSWGVNEQFF
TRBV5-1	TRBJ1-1	CASSLAGVAGGTEAFF
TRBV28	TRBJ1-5	CASGWLTGGGGQPQHF
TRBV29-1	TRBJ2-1	CSVEGRAYNEQFF
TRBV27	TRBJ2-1	CASSSNPETSGSSHEQFF
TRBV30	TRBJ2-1	CAWSGATYNEQFF
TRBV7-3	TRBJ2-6	CASSLKPTGISGANVLTF
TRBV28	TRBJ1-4	CASRGAGGAFSELFF
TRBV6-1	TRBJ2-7	CAIKRGGAYEQYF
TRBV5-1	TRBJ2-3	CASSPGQSSTDTQYF
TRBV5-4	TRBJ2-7	CASSESGIVDEQYF
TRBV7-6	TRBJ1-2	CASSERQGFSHGYTF
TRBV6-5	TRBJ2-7	CASSYSGGGDTYEQYF
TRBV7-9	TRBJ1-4	CASSLPQGVEKLFF
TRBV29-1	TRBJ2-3	CSVEDEGGLAGSDTQYF
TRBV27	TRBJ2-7	CASSFRTGAYEQYF
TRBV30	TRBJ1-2	CAWMRTGGGYTF
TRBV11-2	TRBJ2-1	CASSTPTGDPSSYNEQFF
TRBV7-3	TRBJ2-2	CASHPTGGPGELFF
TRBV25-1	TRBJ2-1	CASSEWDRVGSSYNEQFF
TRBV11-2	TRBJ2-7	CASSFRTGVSYEQYF
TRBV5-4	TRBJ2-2	CASSLGAGERNGELFF
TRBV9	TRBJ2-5	CASSVEAGRPQETQYF
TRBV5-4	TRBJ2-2	CASRPRGPVGAPGELFF
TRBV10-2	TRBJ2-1	CASRRQGPSSYNEQFF
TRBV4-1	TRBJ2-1	CASSQDPAGDYNEQFF
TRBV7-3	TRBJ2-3	CASSLGRVGSDTQYF
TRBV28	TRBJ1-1	CASSLYRGLQEAFF
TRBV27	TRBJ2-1	CASSLGGSFYNEQFF
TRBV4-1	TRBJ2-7	CASSRPTGGESWGYEQYF